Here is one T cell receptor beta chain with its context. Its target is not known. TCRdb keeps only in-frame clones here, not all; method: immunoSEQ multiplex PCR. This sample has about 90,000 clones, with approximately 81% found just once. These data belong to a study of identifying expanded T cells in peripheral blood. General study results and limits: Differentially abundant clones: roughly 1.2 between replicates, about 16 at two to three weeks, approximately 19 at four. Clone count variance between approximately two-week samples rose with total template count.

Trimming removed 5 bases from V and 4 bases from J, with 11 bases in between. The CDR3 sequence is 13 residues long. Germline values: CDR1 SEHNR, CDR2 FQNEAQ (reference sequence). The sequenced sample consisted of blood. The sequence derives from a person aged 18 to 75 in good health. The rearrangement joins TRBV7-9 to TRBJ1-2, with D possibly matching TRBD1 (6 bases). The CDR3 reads CASSPGQTYGYTF. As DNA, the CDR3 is TGTGCCAGCAGCCCCGGACAGACCTATGGCTACACCTTC.